These T cell receptor beta chains were read from a single sample in a study of cytomegalovirus exposure and HLA in healthy donors. Method: immunoSEQ multiplex PCR; TCRdb's copy keeps in-frame clones and lacks some. Recorded for this sample: about 160,000 clones. The sequenced sample was PBMCs. The receptors derive from a woman aged 55-69 years in good health and CMV-seronegative. The CDR3 runs from the conserved cysteine through the conserved F or W. Each record gives: D gene, J gene, V gene, CDR3 DNA, CDR3 protein. D genes are given only for firm matches.

>.|TRBJ2-5|TRBV2
TGTGCCAGCACGGAGGGAGAGACCCAGTACTTC
CASTEGETQYF
>TRBD2|TRBJ2-7|TRBV6-5
TGTGCCAGCAGTTGGACTAGCGGGAGCAACGAGCAGTACTTC
CASSWTSGSNEQYF
>.|TRBJ2-2|TRBV5-1
TGCGCCAGCAGCTTGGCCGGGGGGCGTACCGGGGAGCTGTTTTTT
CASSLAGGRTGELFF
>.|TRBJ2-5|TRBV9
TGTGCCAGCAGCGTCACAGGGATGGAGACCCAGTACTTC
CASSVTGMETQYF
>.|TRBJ1-1|TRBV6-1
TGTGCCAGCAGTGTAGTCAGGGGAATGAGCACTGAAGCTTTCTTT
CASSVVRGMSTEAFF
>TRBD2|TRBJ2-7|TRBV19
TGTGCCAGTACCACCGGCGGGAGCTACGAGCAGTACTTC
CASTTGGSYEQYF
>TRBD1|TRBJ2-2|TRBV7-8
TGTGCCAGCAGCCCTAGGGTGTCGGGACAGGGCGTCACCGGGGAGCTGTTTTTT
CASSPRVSGQGVTGELFF
>TRBD1|TRBJ2-2|TRBV11-3
TGTGCCAGCAGCTTAGAGTCTTACAGGGGGCGCGGGGAGCTGTTTTTT
CASSLESYRGRGELFF
>TRBD2|TRBJ2-7|TRBV13
TGTGCCAGCATCGTGGGGGAGGGCCGGTACGAGCAGTACTTC
CASIVGEGRYEQYF
>TRBD2|TRBJ2-7|TRBV30
TGTGCCTGGAGTGTGGGGCTAGCGGGAGCGGAGCAGTACTTC
CAWSVGLAGAEQYF
>.|TRBJ2-5|TRBV4-1
TGCGCCAGCAGCCAAGAAACAACCCGGGGAATCGTGACCCAGTACTTC
CASSQETTRGIVTQYF
>TRBD1|TRBJ2-6|TRBV10-3
TGTGCCATCAGTCCCCGACAGGGTGACATCTCTGGGGCCAACGTCCTGACTTTC
CAISPRQGDISGANVLTF
>.|TRBJ1-2|TRBV27
TGTGCCAGCAGTCAAACGGCTAACTATGGCTACACCTTC
CASSQTANYGYTF
>.|TRBJ2-1|TRBV5-1
TGCGCCAGCAGCTCAGGAGGCCTCTCCTACAATGAGCAGTTCTTC
CASSSGGLSYNEQFF
>.|TRBJ2-2|TRBV15
TGTGCCACCACCCAAGAGGTCGCTTTGACCGGGGAGCTGTTTTTT
CATTQEVALTGELFF
>.|TRBJ2-3|TRBV9
TGTGCCAGCAGCGTAGGCGGGGTCCCCCACACAGATACGCAGTATTTT
CASSVGGVPHTDTQYF
>TRBD2|TRBJ2-7|TRBV7-8
TGTGCCAGCAGCTTACGTGCGCTAGCGGGACCCTACGAGCAGTACTTC
CASSLRALAGPYEQYF
>TRBD2|TRBJ2-1|TRBV5-6
TGTGCCAGCAGCTTTGGACTAGGGGCCTACAATGAGCAGTTCTTC
CASSFGLGAYNEQFF
>TRBD2|TRBJ2-2|TRBV5-1
TGCGCCAGCAGCTTGGCGGCTAGCGGCGGGGAGCTGTTTTTT
CASSLAASGGELFF
>.|TRBJ1-2|TRBV5-1
TGCGCCAGCAGCTTGACAGGGAACGGCTACACCTTC
CASSLTGNGYTF
>.|TRBJ1-6|TRBV5-1
TGCGCCAGCAGCCCCCGAGTGCGTAGCTCCTATAATTCACCCCTCCACTTT
CASSPRVRSSYNSPLHF
>.|TRBJ2-2|TRBV7-9
TGTGCCAGCAGCCTCTGGGAGCTGTTTTTT
CASSLWELFF
>TRBD2|TRBJ2-5|TRBV6-5
TGTGCCAGCAGACTTATAGCGGGGGTAATGGAGACCCAGTACTTC
CASRLIAGVMETQYF
>TRBD1|TRBJ1-5|TRBV19
TGTGCCAGTAGAGGACCGACAGGGGCAGGGAGGAATCAGCCCCAGCATTTT
CASRGPTGAGRNQPQHF
>.|TRBJ1-2|TRBV21-1
TGTGCCAGCAGCAAGAAAGGGGTCAGGGGGATTCGGGGTTATGGCTACACCTTC
CASSKKGVRGIRGYGYTF
>TRBD2|TRBJ2-5|TRBV18
TGTGCCAGCTCATCCTCCGGGACTAGCGGGAGGGAGACCCAGTACTTC
CASSSSGTSGRETQYF
>.|TRBJ2-3|TRBV7-3
TGTGCCAGCAGCCCGGGTGGGAGCACAGATACGCAGTATTTT
CASSPGGSTDTQYF
>.|TRBJ2-7|TRBV25-1
TGTGCCAGCAAGGACAGCCGGCGCGCCTACGAGCAGTACTTC
CASKDSRRAYEQYF
>.|TRBJ2-2|TRBV27
TGTGCCAGCAGCTCCAAACGCTCTAGCTTTTTGAACACCGGGGAGCTGTTTTTT
CASSSKRSSFLNTGELFF
>.|TRBJ1-6|TRBV6-5
TGTGCCAGCAGTTACGGGCAGGGGAATTCACCCCTCCACTTT
CASSYGQGNSPLHF
>.|TRBJ1-4|TRBV5-5
TGTGCCAGCAGCTTGGCCGGAGCAACTAATGAAAAACTGTTTTTT
CASSLAGATNEKLFF
>.|TRBJ2-5|TRBV5-1
TGCGCCAGCAGCCCGCCCGGGGAGGCGCAGTACTTC
CASSPPGEAQYF
>.|TRBJ2-7|TRBV6-5
TGTGCCAGCAGTTACTCTAGCGCGGGTGTCTACGAGCAGTACTTC
CASSYSSAGVYEQYF
>.|TRBJ2-1|TRBV7-3
TGTGCCAGCAGCTTAAATAGCCCTCCCTACAATGAGCAGTTCTTC
CASSLNSPPYNEQFF
>.|TRBJ2-2|TRBV29-1
TGCAGCGTTGAGGCCAGGGTGAACACCGGGGAGCTGTTTTTT
CSVEARVNTGELFF
>.|TRBJ1-4|TRBV7-9
TGTGCCAGCAGCATACCCTCAAGGACAGTACGGCGAGAAGAAAAACTGTTTTTT
CASSIPSRTVRREEKLFF
>TRBD2|TRBJ2-1|TRBV14
TGTGCCAGCAGCCAGGAGACTAGCGGAGAGCAGTTCTTC
CASSQETSGEQFF
>.|TRBJ2-3|TRBV4-2
TGTGCCAGCAGCCCCTACAGCAGGGGCACAGATACGCAGTATTTT
CASSPYSRGTDTQYF
>.|TRBJ1-1|TRBV18
TGTGCCAGCTCCGTATATGAGGGTTCTACTGAAGCTTTCTTT
CASSVYEGSTEAFF
>.|TRBJ2-3|TRBV5-1
TGCGCCAGCAGCTTTGAGGATACGCAGTATTTT
CASSFEDTQYF
>.|TRBJ1-2|TRBV5-4
TGTGCCAGCAGCTTTAAGACAGGCATTAGCTATGGCTACACCTTC
CASSFKTGISYGYTF
>TRBD2|TRBJ2-3|TRBV25-1
TGTGCCAGCGGCGGGGGGGCGAAGGCAGATACGCAGTATTTT
CASGGGAKADTQYF